One and the same sample provided the 9 T cell receptor beta chains below, sequenced in a study of T cells expressing NK-cell markers. For each CDR3 protein, TCRdb gives one entry from its re-call of the 5' RACE reads, without DNA. Its clone listing holds 200,000 to 300,000 distinct CDR3 sequences. The sequencing input was blood T cells: a sorted CD56 or NKG2C T cell subset, CD4+ or CD8+ T cells, or bulk PBMC T cells (not recorded which). These receptors were taken from a woman aged 18 to 69 in good health.

This rearrangement joins TRBV9 to TRBJ2-7; no DNA is available, so the TRBD1 call from TCRdb remains unchecked. This CDR3 comprises 14 residues. Per germline, CDR1 SGDLS and CDR2 YYNGEE. CDR3 loop: CASSERGYSYEQYF.

This chain links TRBV7-2 with TRBJ2-7; the TCRdb D gene call, TRBD1, has no DNA to confirm it. The CDR3 has 15 amino acids. Germline V lookup: CDR1 SGHTA, CDR2 FQGNSA. The CDR3 here is CASSPSGTVLYEQYF. The whole variable domain, filled in from reference TRBV7-2 and TRBJ2-7, reads GAGVSQSPSNKVTEKGKDVELRCDPISGHTALYWYRQSLGQGLEFLIYFQGNSAPDKSGLPSDRFSAERTGGSVSTLTIQRTQQEDSAVYLCASSPSGTVLYEQYFGPGTRLTVT.

V gene TRBV6-1 combines with J gene TRBJ2-3. This CDR3 has 15 residues. The germline gives CDR1 MNHNS, CDR2 SASEGT. This CDR3 reads CASSEMRWGTDTQYF.

The chain recombines TRBV14 with TRBJ2-1; TCRdb proposes TRBD1, but this gene call is untestable without DNA. In germline, CDR1 is SGHDN, CDR2 FVKESK. This CDR3 is built from 18 residues. The CDR3: CASSRILLPPAYYNEQFF.

This chain links TRBV7-2 with TRBJ2-3; the D call of TRBD1 rests on TCRdb alone, since no DNA is present to check it. Germline V CDR1 and CDR2: SGHTA, FQGNSA. The CDR3 is 15 residues long. The CDR3 here is CASSLGGQAADTQYF.

The chain uses TRBV20-1 and TRBJ2-5; absent DNA, TCRdb's TRBD2 call cannot be checked. The CDR3 has 14 residues. CDR1 is DFQATT, CDR2 SNEGSKA, per germline (reference sequence). The CDR3 region is CSAGGSLGKETQYF.

This chain connects TRBV12-3 or TRBV12-4 to TRBJ1-6. CDR3 length: 15 amino acids. The CDR3 loop is CASSTISSYNSPLHF.

J is TRBJ2-7 and V is TRBV6-1; lacking DNA, the TRBD1 call made by TCRdb goes unchecked. The length of the CDR3 is 13 residues. Germline CDR1 and CDR2: MNHNS and SASEGT. CDR3 protein: CASARGPLYEQYF.

This chain connects TRBV5-4 to TRBJ2-2. The CDR3 loop spans 12 amino acids. Looked up from germline, CDR1 is SGHNT and CDR2 is YYREEE (reference sequence). The CDR3 loop reads CASSFAPGELFF. The variable domain in full, completed from reference TRBV5-4 and TRBJ2-2, reads ETGVTQSPTHLIKTRGQQVTLRCSSQSGHNTVSWYQQALGQGPQFIFQYYREEENGRGNFPPRFSGLQFPNYSSELNVNALELDDSALYLCASSFAPGELFFGEGSRLTVL.